The 27 T cell receptor beta chains in this list originate from one sample, sequenced in a study of cytomegalovirus exposure and HLA in healthy donors. Researchers ran the PCR with 60 Vbeta and 13 Jbeta primers. The data were produced by immunoSEQ multiplex PCR, yet TCRdb's version contains in-frame clones alone and is incomplete. In all, the sample yields roughly 190,000 clones. Material for sequencing was PBMCs. The receptor source for this set is a man under 40 in good health and CMV-seronegative.

The J gene is TRBJ2-3, the V gene TRBV25-1, with no clear D. Germline V CDR1 and CDR2: MGHDK, SYGVNS. V gave up 3 bases and J gave up 3 bases, with 13 bases separating them. The CDR3 has 15 residues. As DNA, the CDR3 is TGTGCCAGCAGTGACCCGACTCTTCCGACAGATACGCAGTATTTT. Its translation is CASSDPTLPTDTQYF.

The chain uses TRBV6-5 and TRBJ2-7; D is undetermined. The CDR3 has 15 amino acids. Trimming took off 0 bases at V and 2 bases at J, with 11 bases between the two ends. Germline CDR1 reads MNHEY; CDR2 reads SVGAGI. DNA of the CDR3: TGTGCCAGCAGTTACTCGGGCAGGCAGGCCTACGAGCAGTACTTC. This sequence encodes CASSYSGRQAYEQYF.

The V call is TRBV6-1, the J call TRBJ2-3; tentative D call: TRBD1 (6 bases). V lost 7 bases to trimming and J lost 6 bases, with 14 bases between them. Looked up from germline, CDR1 is MNHNS and CDR2 is SASEGT. This CDR3 spans 13 amino acids. CDR3 DNA sequence: TGTGCCAGCACTAAAACAGGGAGTGATACGCAGTATTTT. Encoded protein: CASTKTGSDTQYF.

This chain connects TRBV5-6 to TRBJ2-6, with D possibly matching TRBD2 (6 bases). This CDR3 comprises 16 residues. The ends were cut back, 4 bases at V and 1 base at J, with 12 bases in the middle. The germline gives CDR1 SGHDT, CDR2 YYEEEE. CDR3 DNA: TGTGCCAGCAGCCCCACCGGGAGTTCTGGGGCCAACGTCCTGACTTTC. Translating it yields CASSPTGSSGANVLTF.

The chain employs TRBV7-2 and TRBJ2-7; the D gene is possibly TRBD1 (5 bases). The CDR3 has 14 amino acids. The germline CDR1 and CDR2 sequences are SGHTA and FQGNSA. Between the trimmed V and J ends, which lost 5 bases and 4 bases, there was a span of 15 bases. The CDR3: CASSPQQGTYEQYF. Here the CDR3 DNA reads TGTGCCAGCAGCCCCCAGCAGGGTACATACGAGCAGTACTTC.

The V and J genes are TRBV7-6 and TRBJ1-1; D unclear. The CDR3 contains 13 residues. With 3 bases removed from V and 1 base from J, the gap between germline ends came to 6 bases. Germline lookup yields CDR1 SGHVS and CDR2 FNYEAQ. The CDR3 sequence is CASSFSGNTEAFF. The CDR3 coding sequence is TGTGCCAGCAGCTTCTCCGGGAACACTGAAGCTTTCTTT.

This chain links TRBV7-2 with TRBJ2-1, with 9 bases lining up with TRBD1. Unmatched junction bases numbered 4, after V lost 5 bases and J lost 8 bases. The CDR3 spans 13 residues. Germline lookup yields CDR1 SGHTA and CDR2 FQGNSA. The CDR3 sequence: CASSHGQGYEQFF. In DNA, the CDR3 is TGTGCCAGCAGCCACGGACAGGGGTATGAGCAGTTCTTC.

The chain employs TRBV5-6 and TRBJ1-1; TRBD1 aligns across 7 bases. The CDR3 extends over 16 amino acids. With 3 bases clipped from V and 7 bases from J, the junction kept 15 bases outside the gene matches. The germline V gene has CDR1 SGHDT and CDR2 YYEEEE. This chain's CDR3 is CASSSFIRDRQYEAFF. Written as DNA, the CDR3 is TGTGCCAGCAGCTCCTTTATCCGGGACAGACAATATGAAGCTTTCTTT.

V gene TRBV9 combines with J gene TRBJ2-2; 9 bases line up with TRBD2. CDR3 length: 19 residues. The germline gives CDR1 SGDLS, CDR2 YYNGEE. V lost 7 bases and J lost 0; bases outside the gene matches: 16. The CDR3 coding sequence is TGTGCCAGCGGAGGGGGGGGACTAGCCGAGAGAACGAACACCGGGGAGCTGTTTTTT. Translating it yields CASGGGGLAERTNTGELFF.

The chain links TRBV9 to TRBJ1-2, with D perhaps matching TRBD1 (5 bases). Germline V gene sequence: CDR1 SGDLS, CDR2 YYNGEE. V lost 10 bases, J lost 0 bases, and 16 bases lay in between. The CDR3 totals 14 residues. CDR3 nucleotides: TGTGCCCCCTATCCGGGGGGTCCTAACTATGGCTACACCTTC. Its protein product is CAPYPGGPNYGYTF.

The J gene is TRBJ1-2, the V gene TRBV9; D perhaps matches TRBD1 (6 bases). Germline loops: CDR1 SGDLS, CDR2 YYNGEE. This CDR3 spans 15 amino acids. With 0 bases removed from V and 7 bases from J, the gap between germline ends came to 16 bases. The CDR3 here is CASSVEGGAHRGYTF. Here the CDR3 DNA reads TGTGCCAGCAGCGTAGAGGGGGGGGCGCATCGTGGCTACACCTTC.

The rearrangement uses TRBV19 and TRBJ1-1; 7 bases match TRBD1. Trimming took 7 bases from V and 1 from J; bases not matched to a gene: 15. The V gene's germline CDR1 is LNHDA and CDR2 SQIVND (reference sequence). The CDR3 contains 17 residues. CDR3 loop: CASIPTGSPRGNTEAFF. The CDR3 nucleotides read TGTGCCAGTATTCCGACAGGGAGTCCCCGGGGGAACACTGAAGCTTTCTTT.

The V gene is TRBV5-1, the J gene TRBJ2-1; 8 nucleotides match TRBD2. The CDR3 sequence is 16 residues long. CDR1 is SGHRS and CDR2 is YFSETQ in the germline V gene. J lost 3 bases, V lost 0 bases, and 5 bases had no gene match. DNA for the CDR3: TGCGCCAGCAGCTTGGCCAGCGGGGGACTCTACAATGAGCAGTTCTTC. As protein: CASSLASGGLYNEQFF.

This CDR3 is CASSSMFGELFF. The CDR3 DNA reads as TGTGCCAGCAGCTCCATGTTCGGGGAGCTGTTTTTT. The rearrangement uses TRBV11-2 and TRBJ2-2; unclear D gene. In germline, CDR1 is SGHAT, CDR2 FQNNGV. The V end lost 4 bases, the J end lost 7 bases, and 7 bases lay between the germline ends. The CDR3 covers 12 residues.

The chain carries TRBV18 and TRBJ2-1; 10 positions match TRBD1. Trimming cost V 3 bases and J 5 bases; bases outside gene matches: 13. This CDR3 is built from 18 residues. Looked up from germline, CDR1 is KGHSH and CDR2 is LQKENI. CDR3 bases: TGTGCCAGCTCACCCTGGAGGACCGGGACAGGGGAAGACAATGAGCAGTTCTTC. Translating gives CASSPWRTGTGEDNEQFF. Filled out from reference TRBV18 and TRBJ2-1, the complete variable domain reads NAGVMQNPRHLVRRRGQEARLRCSPMKGHSHVYWYRQLPEEGLKFMVYLQKENIIDESGMPKERFSAEFPKEGPSILRIQQVVRGDSAAYFCASSPWRTGTGEDNEQFFGPGTRLTVL.

The chain recombines TRBV29-1 with TRBJ2-2; 10 nucleotides line up with TRBD2. There are 14 residues in the CDR3. The trim removed 4 bases at V and 7 bases at J, leaving 6 bases unmatched. The germline gives CDR1 SQVTM, CDR2 ANQGSEA. The CDR3 protein is CSVGLAGDGGELFF. The CDR3 nucleotides read TGCAGCGTTGGGCTAGCGGGGGATGGCGGGGAGCTGTTTTTT.

The V call is TRBV10-2, the J call TRBJ2-7; possible D gene TRBD1, 6 bases. Trimming took off 7 bases at V and 4 bases at J, with 8 bases between the two ends. The CDR3 extends over 11 amino acids. Germline CDR1 is WSHSY and CDR2 is SAAADI. The CDR3 bases are TGCGCCAGCACTACAGGGTACGAGCAGTACTTC. Protein sequence: CASTTGYEQYF.

The CDR3 DNA reads as TGTGCCAGCAGCCAGTTACCAAACACTGAAGCTTTCTTT. It translates to CASSQLPNTEAFF. This chain uses TRBV7-2 with TRBJ1-1, with D unresolved. Deletions cut 5 bases from V and 2 bases from J, with 9 bases between. The CDR3 loop spans 13 amino acids. The germline V gene has CDR1 SGHTA and CDR2 FQGNSA. Variable domain in full (rest from reference TRBV7-2 and TRBJ1-1): GAGVSQSPSNKVTEKGKDVELRCDPISGHTALYWYRQSLGQGLEFLIYFQGNSAPDKSGLPSDRFSAERTGGSVSTLTIQRTQQEDSAVYLCASSQLPNTEAFFGQGTRLTVV.

The chain uses TRBV19 and TRBJ1-1; TRBD1 might be the D (6 bases). Germline values: CDR1 LNHDA, CDR2 SQIVND (reference sequence). The CDR3 is 15 amino acids. The V end lost 4 bases, the J end lost 0 bases, and 12 bases lay between the germline ends. The chain's CDR3 is CASSTGGNMNTEAFF. The CDR3 DNA reads TGTGCCAGTAGTACGGGGGGCAATATGAACACTGAAGCTTTCTTT.

This chain uses TRBV5-5 with TRBJ2-2, with D possibly TRBD2 on 7 matching bases. The CDR3 contains 15 residues. V was shortened by 2 bases and J by 4 bases, with 12 bases between the two germline ends. Germline values: CDR1 SGHKS, CDR2 YYEKEE (reference sequence). CDR3 nucleotide sequence: TGTGCCAGCAGCTTAAGGGGGGGCCCCACCGGGGAGCTGTTTTTT. Its protein product is CASSLRGGPTGELFF. The entire variable domain, with the rest obtained from reference TRBV5-5 and TRBJ2-2, is as follows: DAGVTQSPTHLIKTRGQQVTLRCSPISGHKSVSWYQQVLGQGPQFIFQYYEKEERGRGNFPDRFSARQFPNYSSELNVNALLLGDSALYLCASSLRGGPTGELFFGEGSRLTVL.

The V gene is TRBV2, the J gene TRBJ1-3; 9 bases match TRBD1. With V trimmed by 8 bases and J by 0 bases, 8 bases remained unmatched. The CDR3 is 16 amino acids. Per germline, CDR1 SNHLY and CDR2 FYNNEI. The CDR3 DNA sequence: TGTGCCAGCCGGGGGACAGGGTCCCACTCTGGAAACACCATATATTTT. The encoded protein is CASRGTGSHSGNTIYF.

V gene TRBV27 combines with J gene TRBJ2-1, with TRBD2 matching 8 bases. CDR3 size: 17 residues. The V and J ends lost 3 bases and 8 bases, in that order; junction bases with no gene match: 15. Germline loops: CDR1 MNHEY, CDR2 SMNVEV (reference sequence). CDR3 nucleotide sequence: TGTGCCAGCAGTTTCCTATCCCCGGGAGGGCCCGGGCATGAGCAGTTCTTC. Protein: CASSFLSPGGPGHEQFF.

The chain's CDR3 is CASSRVAGGRYEQYF. The CDR3 coding sequence is TGTGCCAGCAGCCGCGTAGCGGGAGGGCGCTACGAGCAGTACTTC. The J gene is TRBJ2-7, the V gene TRBV6-6; 11 nucleotides match TRBD2. The V gene's germline CDR1 is MNHNY and CDR2 SVGAGI (reference sequence). CDR3 length: 15 residues. With 6 bases clipped from V and 3 bases from J, the junction kept 7 bases outside the gene matches.

The J gene is TRBJ2-5, the V gene TRBV7-8; 8 nucleotides align to TRBD2. Unmatched junction bases numbered 6, after V lost 1 base and J lost 5 bases. This CDR3 is built from 15 residues. Germline V lookup: CDR1 SGHVS, CDR2 FQNEAQ. The CDR3 spells CASSLGRGARETQYF. CDR3 sequence (DNA): TGTGCCAGCAGCTTAGGGCGGGGGGCTAGGGAGACCCAGTACTTC.

V is TRBV5-4 and J is TRBJ2-5, with 7 bases lining up with TRBD1. With V trimmed by 5 bases and J by 1 base, 8 bases remained unmatched. The CDR3 runs to 15 residues. Germline V gene sequence: CDR1 SGHNT, CDR2 YYREEE (reference sequence). The CDR3 nucleotides are TGTGCCAGCAGATGGGACAGTTCAACCCAAGAGACCCAGTACTTC. Protein sequence: CASRWDSSTQETQYF.

The chain employs TRBV27 and TRBJ1-5, with D possibly TRBD1 on 6 matching bases. V was shortened by 5 bases and J by 2 bases, with 10 bases between the two germline ends. In germline, CDR1 is MNHEY, CDR2 SMNVEV (reference sequence). The CDR3 spans 14 residues. CDR3 amino acids: CASSPRQGNQPQHF. CDR3 nucleotides: TGTGCCAGCAGTCCTCGACAGGGCAATCAGCCCCAGCATTTT.

The chain uses TRBV29-1 and TRBJ1-2, with D perhaps TRBD1 (6 bases). V lost 7 bases and J lost 7, with 13 bases in between. Germline CDR1 is SQVTM and CDR2 is ANQGSEA. The CDR3 runs to 11 residues. CDR3 amino acids: CSAYREGGYTF. CDR3 DNA: TGCAGCGCCTACAGGGAGGGTGGCTACACCTTC.